Listed below are T cell receptor beta chains from one sample, sequenced in a study of PD-1 blockade in classical Hodgkin lymphoma. Sequencing used immunoSEQ multiplex PCR; TCRdb keeps in-frame clones, though not all of them. The sample includes over 35,000 clones, 76% of them seen just once. The sample in question was peripheral blood mononuclear cells (PBMCs), obtained at baseline. Source of these receptors: a human donor with classical Hodgkin lymphoma. The CDR3 runs from the conserved cysteine through the conserved F or W.

>13|TRBV19|TRBJ1-1
CASSWRVNTEAFF
>12|TRBV10-1|TRBJ2-3
CASSGPPGTQYF
>11|TRBV29-1|TRBJ1-1
CSASLDTEAFF
>15|TRBV5-4|TRBJ1-4
CASSVGGQIDEKLFF
>13|TRBV30|TRBJ1-5
CAWNRDSNQPQHF
>12|TRBV7-6|TRBJ2-1
CASSYDRGEQFF
>15|TRBV19|TRBJ1-5
CASSPLGRANQPQHF
>15|TRBV25-1|TRBJ2-7
CASSEWGAALREQYF
>15|TRBV5-1|TRBJ2-3
CASSLSGTGEGTQYF
>14|TRBV6-5|TRBJ2-5
CASVAPPDQETQYF
>14|TRBV12-5|TRBJ2-5
CASGQGQLGETQYF
>14|TRBV28|TRBJ1-2
CASTQIGRNYGYTF
>19|TRBV21-1|TRBJ2-2
CASSKNPGLAGGPPGELFF
>22|TRBV7-2|TRBJ2-1
CASSLAPLAGGPYRRWGNEQFF
>11|TRBV19|TRBJ2-3
CASSTRQGQYF
>14|TRBV9|TRBJ2-5
CASSVSGSKETQYF
>19|TRBV4-1|TRBJ2-6
CASSQEGLASYSGANVLTF
>16|TRBV7-2|TRBJ2-1
CASSSLAGGRYNEQFF
>18|TRBV7-6|TRBJ2-1
CASSFASGRLSSYNEQFF
>16|TRBV21-1|TRBJ2-1
CASSRDRIPSPNEQFF
>13|TRBV7-9|TRBJ1-1
CASSLVRDTEAFF
>16|TRBV28|TRBJ1-3
CASSLADEYPGNTIYF
>14|TRBV5-1|TRBJ2-5
CASSLATGVETQYF
>16|TRBV5-1|TRBJ2-3
CASSLARLEETDTQYF
>16|TRBV7-9|TRBJ2-1
CASSQGPQSSYNEQFF